This T cell receptor beta chain was sequenced for a study of blood T cell repertoires in COVID-19. With 3 bases removed from V and 1 base from J, the gap between germline ends came to 7 bases. CDR1 SGHRS and CDR2 YFSETQ come from the germline V gene. The CDR3 is 13 amino acids. Participants came from about 24 US areas, aged about 18 to 95 years. Clinical history as reported by participants underpinned cohort assignment. Repertoires were generated with immunoSEQ multiplex PCR, while TCRdb's copy carries only in-frame clones and drops some. Of approximately 220,000 clones in the sample, about 90% are singletons; the top ten hold 3.5% to 4.5%.

V gene TRBV5-1 combines with J gene TRBJ1-1; D ambiguous. The sequence was obtained from a woman under 40 with acute COVID-19. Sequenced material: PBMCs or T cells enriched from blood (not recorded which). CDR3 coding DNA: TGCGCCAGCAGCTCCGTCGGGAACACTGAAGCTTTCTTT. Its protein product is CASSSVGNTEAFF. The whole variable domain, remainder taken from reference TRBV5-1 and TRBJ1-1, is KAGVTQTPRYLIKTRGQQVTLSCSPISGHRSVSWYQQTPGQGLQFLFEYFSETQRNKGNFPGRFSGRQFSNSRSEMNVSTLELGDSALYLCASSSVGNTEAFFGQGTRLTVV.